A single T cell receptor (beta chain) is shown here with its context. Its target is not known. This table comes from immunoSEQ multiplex PCR, and its TCRdb copy is limited to in-frame clones, with some not included. The table shows around 15,000 clones, with 70% to 80% occurring only once. The sample comes from a study of vaccination effects on CD4 cells after COVID-19. In the ViraFEST assay, antigen-specific CD4+ clonotypes were identified by expansion after peptide-pool stimulation. CD4+ T cell isolation took place after less than 13 days of culture. Participants were given two doses of BNT162b2 or mRNA-1273 vaccine. The origin of this receptor is a human donor who received a COVID-19 vaccine. Material: CD4+ T cells from PBMCs cultured with HCoV-NL63 spike peptides, obtained after COVID-19 vaccination.

Here the CDR3 DNA reads TGTGCCAGCAGCCCCGGGACTAGCGGGGGGGCCCGCACAGATACGCAGTATTTT. This encodes CASSPGTSGGARTDTQYF. The rearrangement uses TRBV7-3 and TRBJ2-3; 16 nucleotides match TRBD2. CDR3 length: 18 residues. The junction had 6 bases not matched to a gene; V was cut back by 5 bases and J by 1 base. CDR1 SGHTA and CDR2 FQGTGA come from the germline V gene.